This T cell receptor beta chain was profiled in a study of CD8 T cells in Susac syndrome. Broader study findings: Susac syndrome CD4+ T cell repertoires showed no clonal expansion.

On this clonotype itself: Its specificity is unknown.

Germline V CDR1 and CDR2: MNHEY, SVGAGI. This CDR3 has 15 amino acids. V gave up 4 bases and J gave up 6 bases, with 13 bases separating them. With random hexamers, roughly 0.45 to 1 ug RNA was reverse transcribed. Amplification of TCR beta CDR3 across 54 Vbeta and 13 Jbeta was performed with immunoSEQ multiplex PCR. TCRdb passed the immunoSEQ multiplex PCR reads through MiXCR, listing each CDR3 protein once. The sample consists of some 94,000 distinct CDR3 sequences, 85% to 95% of them appearing once. This clonotype was sampled from a human donor with Susac syndrome. The chain links TRBV6-5 to TRBJ1-6; no definite D call. Specimen: CD4+ T cells from PBMCs. DNA of the CDR3: TGTGCCAGCAGTTTCTGGGCTTCAATTAATTCACCCCTCCACTTT. It encodes CASSFWASINSPLHF.